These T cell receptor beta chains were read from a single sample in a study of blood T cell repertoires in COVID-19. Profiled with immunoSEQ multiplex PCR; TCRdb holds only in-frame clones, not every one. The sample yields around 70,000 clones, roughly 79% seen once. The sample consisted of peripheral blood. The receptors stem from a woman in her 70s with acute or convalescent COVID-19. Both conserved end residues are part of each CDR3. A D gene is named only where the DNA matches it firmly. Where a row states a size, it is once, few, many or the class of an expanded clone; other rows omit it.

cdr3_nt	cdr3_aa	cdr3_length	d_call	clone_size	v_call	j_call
TGTGCCAGTAGTATTAACTACAAGAACACCGGGGAGCTGTTTTTT	CASSINYKNTGELFF	15	NA	once	TRBV19	TRBJ2-2
TGTGCCAGTAGTAGCCGGGACAGCCATAATTCACCCCTCCACTTT	CASSSRDSHNSPLHF	15	TRBD1	NA	TRBV19	TRBJ1-6
TGTGCCAGTAGCGCCTCGACGCTACTAGCGGGAGAGTCCTCCTACGAGCAGTACTTC	CASSASTLLAGESSYEQYF	19	TRBD2	NA	TRBV19	TRBJ2-7
TGTGCCAGCAGTTCCGGGACAGGGAGCGGCTACACCTTC	CASSSGTGSGYTF	13	TRBD1	NA	TRBV5-4	TRBJ1-2
TGTGCTAGTGGTTGGGGACAGCTAGCCAAAAACATTCAGTACTTC	CASGWGQLAKNIQYF	15	TRBD1	NA	TRBV12-5	TRBJ2-4
TGTGCCTGGAGTTACGGGGTGGGGTACTTACTGGGAGCTTTCTTT	CAWSYGVGYLLGAFF	15	NA	NA	TRBV30	TRBJ1-1
TGCGCCAGCAGCAGGGGGCTGGAGACCCAGTACTTC	CASSRGLETQYF	12	TRBD1	NA	TRBV10-1	TRBJ2-5
TGCGCCAGCAGCCCCCCGAGGGCAGGGAACACTGAAGCTTTCTTT	CASSPPRAGNTEAFF	15	NA	NA	TRBV4-1	TRBJ1-1
TGTGCCAGCAGCTTACCTCGGACTAGCGGGGGTATCTCCTACAATGAGCAGTTCTTC	CASSLPRTSGGISYNEQFF	19	TRBD2	NA	TRBV7-2	TRBJ2-1
TGTGCCAGCAATCTAGCGGGAGGGCCGAATGAGCAGTTCTTC	CASNLAGGPNEQFF	14	TRBD2	NA	TRBV6-5	TRBJ2-1
TGTGCCAGCAGGTTTTGGGTGAACAGGGGGGGCACTGAAGCTTTCTTT	CASRFWVNRGGTEAFF	16	TRBD1	NA	TRBV27	TRBJ1-1
TGTGCCAGCAGGGGGCCGGGACAGGGGTCCTACGAGCAGTACTTC	CASRGPGQGSYEQYF	15	TRBD1	NA	TRBV6-5	TRBJ2-7
TGTGCCAGCAGTTTACAGGGGGTCTCCTACGAGCAGTACTTC	CASSLQGVSYEQYF	14	TRBD1	NA	TRBV6-5	TRBJ2-7
TGTGCCAGCAGCTTGGCCGGGGGGAGGGCGGGAACCTTC	CASSLAGGRAGTF	13	NA	NA	TRBV5-4	TRBJ1-2
TGTGCCAGTAGTATACTTGAGGGTCGGGACAATGAGCAGTTCTTC	CASSILEGRDNEQFF	15	NA	few	TRBV19	TRBJ2-1
TGTGCCACCAGTACACGGACAGGAACCAACAATGAGCAGTTCTTC	CATSTRTGTNNEQFF	15	TRBD1	NA	TRBV15	TRBJ2-1
TGCGCCAGCAGCCTACGGGATGAGAGTGAAAAACTGTTTTTT	CASSLRDESEKLFF	14	NA	NA	TRBV5-1	TRBJ1-4
TGTGCCAGCAGCCACTACGGGAGGACCGGGGAGCTGTTTTTT	CASSHYGRTGELFF	14	TRBD2	few	TRBV3-1/TRBV3-2	TRBJ2-2
TGTGCCAGCAGCCTACCCTCCAGGGTTTCCTACGAGCAGTACTTC	CASSLPSRVSYEQYF	15	NA	NA	TRBV11-2	TRBJ2-7
TGTGCCAGCAGCGTGCGGACAGGGGCCAACATTCAGTACTTC	CASSVRTGANIQYF	14	TRBD1	NA	TRBV9	TRBJ2-4
TGCAGCGTCGAGCTGGCAGGGGGTACTGCCGGGACCCAGTACTTC	CSVELAGGTAGTQYF	15	TRBD1	NA	TRBV29-1	TRBJ2-5
TGTGCCAGCAGGATCGGGGGGAACACCGGGGAGCTGTTTTTT	CASRIGGNTGELFF	14	NA	NA	TRBV28	TRBJ2-2
TGTGCCAGCAGCTTTTTAGGACAGGGGACCTCCGAGCAGTACTTC	CASSFLGQGTSEQYF	15	TRBD1	NA	TRBV7-6	TRBJ2-7
TGTGCCAGCTCCAGGGGCACTGAAGCTTTCTTT	CASSRGTEAFF	11	NA	NA	TRBV6-5	TRBJ1-1
TGTGCTAGTGGTGCACGCCAAGGCGAGGGGCCCCAGCATTTT	CASGARQGEGPQHF	14	NA	NA	TRBV12-5	TRBJ1-5
TGTGCCAGCGAAGGGTTAGGGGGAAATAAGGGGAGCAATCAGCCCCAGCATTTT	CASEGLGGNKGSNQPQHF	18	NA	NA	TRBV2	TRBJ1-5
TGTGGCAGCAGTTTAAACTGGGCCAACGTCCTGACTTTC	CGSSLNWANVLTF	13	NA	NA	TRBV27	TRBJ2-6
TGTGCCTGGACCTTGGGGCTCACAGATACGCAGTATTTT	CAWTLGLTDTQYF	13	NA	NA	TRBV30	TRBJ2-3
TGTGCCAGCAGCCACCGGGACAGCCTGGGGGAGACCCAGTACTTC	CASSHRDSLGETQYF	15	TRBD1	NA	TRBV11-3	TRBJ2-5
TGTGCCATCAGGGGGACAGGGGATGAAAAACTGTTTTTT	CAIRGTGDEKLFF	13	TRBD1	NA	TRBV10-3	TRBJ1-4
TGTGCCAGCAGCCGAGCCTTCACAGATACGCAGTATTTT	CASSRAFTDTQYF	13	NA	NA	TRBV7-9	TRBJ2-3
TGTGCCAGCAGTTTAGCTAGCGGGGTGTCCTACAATGAGCAGTTCTTC	CASSLASGVSYNEQFF	16	TRBD2	NA	TRBV28	TRBJ2-1
TGTGCCATCCAACACGGGAGTCAGCCCCAGCATTTT	CAIQHGSQPQHF	12	NA	once	TRBV28	TRBJ1-5
TGTGCCAGTAGGCCACAGGGGGCGTTCTTCGAGCAGTACTTC	CASRPQGAFFEQYF	14	TRBD1	NA	TRBV19	TRBJ2-7
TGTGCCAGCAGTTATTATAAGCGGGGGGGACACAATGAGCAGTTCTTC	CASSYYKRGGHNEQFF	16	TRBD2	NA	TRBV27	TRBJ2-1
TGCGCCAGCAGAATAGCGGACCCCTACGAGCAGTACTTC	CASRIADPYEQYF	13	NA	NA	TRBV5-1	TRBJ2-7
TGTGCCAGCACATATACTAGCGGTTCAGTAGGCAATGAGCAGTTCTTC	CASTYTSGSVGNEQFF	16	TRBD2	once	TRBV2	TRBJ2-1
TGTGCCAGCACCCAGGGGGGACCCCGACGGGAGACCCAGTACTTC	CASTQGGPRRETQYF	15	NA	NA	TRBV2	TRBJ2-5
TGTGCCAGCAGTCGGGGACTTCTAACCTACGAGCAGTACTTC	CASSRGLLTYEQYF	14	NA	NA	TRBV7-9	TRBJ2-7
TGTGCCAGCAGTTATCGGGGGTACGAGCAGTACTTC	CASSYRGYEQYF	12	NA	NA	TRBV6-5	TRBJ2-7
TGCGCCAGCAGGGGACAGGGAACCTCATATGGCTACACCTTC	CASRGQGTSYGYTF	14	TRBD1	few	TRBV10-2	TRBJ1-2
TGTGCCAGCGGAGGCCTTCAAGAGACCCAGTACTTC	CASGGLQETQYF	12	NA	NA	TRBV2	TRBJ2-5